This T cell receptor beta chain comes out of a study of shared clonotypes between healthy human individuals. Study conclusions and caveats: The generation probabilities recorded for non-shared clonotypes fell below those of clonotypes shared by all four donors.

Sequenced by immunoSEQ multiplex PCR; TCRdb stores in-frame clones only, minus some. This table has millions of clones, around 94% appearing once. This clone occurred once. The antigen remains undetermined. The CDR3 contains 15 residues. Germline trimming cut 7 bases from V and 4 bases from J; bases unmatched to any gene: 10. Germline loops: CDR1 SQVTM, CDR2 ANQGSEA. What was sequenced was naive CD4+ T cells sorted from blood. Subset: CD45RA+ positively selected. This TCR was recovered from a young man in good health. V and J are TRBV29-1 and TRBJ2-2; 9 nucleotides agree with TRBD1. This chain's CDR3 is CSASTGGRGTGELFF. The CDR3 nucleotides are TGCAGCGCTTCGACAGGGGGGCGAGGCACCGGGGAGCTGTTTTTT.